This section outlines one TCR beta chain sequence together with its context. The germline gives CDR1 WSHSY, CDR2 SAAADI. This CDR3 is built from 14 residues. Trimming removed 3 bases at V and 7 bases at J, with 13 bases between. Via MiXCR, TCRdb re-called the RT-PCR reads, giving one row per CDR3 protein. The sample shows under 200,000 distinct CDR3 sequences, 30% of them seen only once. This sample is drawn from a study of patients and donors after allogeneic stem cell transplantation. Sequencing input: blood, either unsorted or a sorted T cell fraction (not recorded which). The chain recombines TRBV10-2 with TRBJ2-1; D remains unclear. The receptor's source is a human donor who was either an allogeneic HSCT recipient or a stem cell or donor lymphocyte infusion donor (not recorded which). It is not recorded whose cells these are; they may come from a transplant donor. CDR3: CASSDSISQNEQFF. The CDR3, as DNA: TGCGCCAGCAGTGATAGCATATCCCAAAATGAGCAGTTCTTC.